The clone carrying this T cell receptor beta chain was detected only once. What it binds is not known. The sample originates from a study of cytomegalovirus exposure and HLA in healthy donors. Overall study findings and caveats: Researchers counted around 180 TCR beta chains as cytomegalovirus-associated.

CDR1 SGHRS and CDR2 YFSETQ come from the germline V gene. This CDR3 contains 17 residues. V lost 0 bases, J lost 5 bases, and 10 bases stayed unmatched. 60 Vbeta and 13 Jbeta primers were used in PCR. Measured with immunoSEQ multiplex PCR; TCRdb has only the in-frame clones, and not every one. The repertoire holds 200,000 or so clones, with 70% to 80% as singletons. This clonotype was obtained from a girl aged 2-9 years in good health and CMV-seronegative. The sample was PBMCs. V usage is TRBV5-1 and J usage is TRBJ2-2; 7 bases map to TRBD2. CDR3 sequence (DNA): TGCGCCAGCAGCTTGGAGTGGCGAGGGACTACGACCGGGGAGCTGTTTTTT. Translating it yields CASSLEWRGTTTGELFF.